This T cell receptor (beta chain) was recovered during a study of blood T cell repertoires in COVID-19. Study at large: T cells, B-cell-depleted T cells, or PBMCs supplied cDNA or gDNA.

The CDR3 is 15 amino acids. Germline CDR1 is SGHTA and CDR2 is FQGNSA. V lost 4 bases, J lost 10 bases, and 8 bases stayed unmatched. This clone was observed a few times. Assay: immunoSEQ multiplex PCR; the TCRdb copy retains only in-frame clones and omits some. The sample records around 130,000 clones, more than 80% being singletons. This chain connects TRBV7-2 to TRBJ1-6, with TRBD1 identical over 9 bases. The sample taken for sequencing was peripheral blood. The sequence came from a human donor in a cohort sampled during active COVID-19. This CDR3 reads CASSYVGQGNSPLHF. CDR3 bases: TGTGCCAGCAGCTACGTCGGACAGGGGAACTCACCCCTCCACTTT.